These 20 T cell receptor beta chains were sequenced from one sample in a study of shared clonotypes between healthy human individuals. Measured with immunoSEQ multiplex PCR; TCRdb has only the in-frame clones, and not every one. The table has a few million clones, approximately 93% seen once. The sequencing sample was made of naive CD4+ T cells from PBMCs. Subset here: CD45RA+ positively selected. The source is a man aged 18 to 35 in good health. Some clones in this sample may be carry-over from other donors' samples.

The V call is TRBV30, the J call TRBJ1-5, with D perhaps TRBD1 (6 bases). Per the germline V gene, CDR1 is GTSNPN and CDR2 is SVGIG (reference sequence). The CDR3 extends over 14 amino acids. V was trimmed by 7 bases and J by 3 bases, leaving 16 bases between them. The CDR3 reads CAYETGAFNQPQHF. The CDR3 bases are TGTGCCTACGAAACGGGGGCCTTCAATCAGCCCCAGCATTTT.

The sample holds one count of this clone. This chain joins TRBV9 and TRBJ2-3, with 9 bases aligning to TRBD1. Germline lookup yields CDR1 SGDLS and CDR2 YYNGEE. V trimming: 3 bases; J trimming: 6 bases; junction bases outside the gene matches: 8. The CDR3 spans 15 residues. The CDR3 DNA is TGTGCCAGCAGCGCCGGGACAGGGAATTGGGATACGCAGTATTTT. Residues: CASSAGTGNWDTQYF.

The V and J genes are TRBV7-6 and TRBJ1-4, with D maybe TRBD1 (6 bases). This CDR3 spans 15 amino acids. Germline values: CDR1 SGHVS, CDR2 FNYEAQ. The ends were cut back, 5 bases at V and 2 bases at J, with 12 bases in the middle. For the CDR3, the DNA is TGTGCCAGCAGCCGCGGGACACTGACTAATGAAAAACTGTTTTTT. It encodes CASSRGTLTNEKLFF.

J is TRBJ1-2 and V is TRBV4-1; D ambiguous. The germline gives CDR1 MGHRA, CDR2 YSYEKL. V lost 0 bases, J lost 8 bases, and 13 bases lay in between. This CDR3 is 14 amino acids long. CDR3 protein: CASSQDIGRRGYTF. DNA of the CDR3: TGCGCCAGCAGCCAAGATATTGGGAGGCGCGGCTACACCTTC.

The chain is built from TRBV6-1 and TRBJ2-3; the D is unclear. The CDR3 sequence is 15 residues long. CDR1 MNHNS and CDR2 SASEGT come from the germline V gene. Between the trimmed V and J ends, which lost 6 bases and 2 bases, there was a span of 15 bases. The CDR3 sequence is CASSGAPYSTDTQYF. The CDR3 DNA follows: TGTGCCAGCAGCGGCGCACCCTACTCCACAGATACGCAGTATTTT.

The chain links TRBV5-6 to TRBJ1-4, with 7 positions matching TRBD1. This CDR3 region has 17 residues. CDR1 is SGHDT and CDR2 is YYEEEE in the germline V gene. Trimming took 4 bases from V and 7 from J; bases not matched to a gene: 16. The CDR3 region is CASSPYHEDRVGEKLFF. CDR3 sequence (DNA): TGTGCCAGCAGCCCTTACCATGAAGACAGGGTGGGTGAAAAACTGTTTTTT.

The V gene is TRBV27, the J gene TRBJ1-2, with TRBD1 matching over 8 bases. Germline V gene sequence: CDR1 MNHEY, CDR2 SMNVEV (reference sequence). The ends lost 6 bases at V and 4 bases at J; junction bases unmatched: 13. The CDR3 is 16 residues long. For the CDR3, the DNA is TGTGCCAGCAGGCCTCTTAGGGGGACAGGTAGCTATGGCTACACCTTC. Amino acid sequence: CASRPLRGTGSYGYTF.

The chain links TRBV25-1 to TRBJ1-1; perhaps TRBD1 as D (6 bases). V lost 1 base, J lost 4 bases, and 13 bases lay in between. The CDR3 spans 15 residues. Germline V CDR1 and CDR2: MGHDK, SYGVNS. Here the CDR3 reads CASSEFREGGTEAFF. CDR3 sequence (DNA): TGTGCCAGCAGTGAATTTAGGGAAGGGGGCACTGAAGCTTTCTTT.

V and J are TRBV20-1 and TRBJ1-2; 8 positions match TRBD1. This CDR3 is 11 amino acids long. Germline lookup yields CDR1 DFQATT and CDR2 SNEGSKA (reference sequence). V trimming: 6 bases; J trimming: 7 bases; junction bases outside the gene matches: 4. The CDR3 protein is CSAKDRAGYTF. The DNA of the CDR3 is TGCAGTGCCAAGGACAGGGCTGGCTACACCTTC.

The chain couples TRBV6-5 to TRBJ2-1; the match to TRBD2 covers 8 bases. The V segment lost 8 bases and the J segment 7 bases; nucleotides outside the gene matches: 13. The CDR3 runs to 15 residues. Germline V gene data show CDR1 as MNHEY and CDR2 as SVGAGI. The CDR3 DNA reads TGTGCCAGCGGATTCGTCAGCGGGAGAGGGAATGAGCAGTTCTTC. This translates into CASGFVSGRGNEQFF.

The J gene is TRBJ2-1, the V gene TRBV6-4; D perhaps matches TRBD2 (6 bases). The CDR3 runs 13 residues. Germline CDR1 is MRHNA and CDR2 is SNTAGT. V lost 6 bases and J lost 9, with 15 bases in between. The CDR3 sequence: CASRSPGGAEQFF. For the CDR3, the DNA is TGTGCCAGCAGATCCCCCGGGGGAGCTGAGCAGTTCTTC.

The genes are TRBV10-3 and TRBJ1-2; 7 bases are shared with TRBD1. CDR1 and CDR2 (germline): ENHRY, SYGVKD. This CDR3 has 14 residues. Unmatched junction bases numbered 6, after V lost 0 bases and J lost 8 bases. The CDR3 DNA follows: TGTGCCATCAGTGAGTCAGGGGGCACGGGCGGCTACACCTTC. It codes for CAISESGGTGGYTF.

This sequence joins TRBV29-1 and TRBJ2-1; a weak D match, TRBD1 (6 bases). The CDR3 extends over 14 amino acids. Germline CDR1 reads SQVTM; CDR2 reads ANQGSEA. Between the trimmed V and J ends, which lost 8 bases and 6 bases, there was a span of 20 bases. CDR3 loop: CSFRRGVGANEQFF. CDR3 sequence (DNA): TGCAGCTTCCGTCGAGGCGTGGGGGCCAATGAGCAGTTCTTC.

As concerns this clone: The identical CDR3 is also encoded by other nucleotide sequences in the sample. The chain uses TRBV5-1 and TRBJ2-3; tentatively, D is TRBD1 (5 bases). Germline values: CDR1 SGHRS, CDR2 YFSETQ. This CDR3 spans 15 amino acids. The ends were cut back, 0 bases at V and 1 base at J, with 9 bases in the middle. CDR3 nucleotide sequence: TGCGCCAGCAGCTTGGGCGACAGAGGCACAGATACGCAGTATTTT. It specifies CASSLGDRGTDTQYF.

The rearrangement uses TRBV5-8 and TRBJ1-2; perhaps TRBD1 as D (5 bases). The ends were cut back, 4 bases at V and 4 bases at J, with 17 bases in the middle. The germline V gene has CDR1 SGHTS and CDR2 YDEGEE. The CDR3 is 15 amino acids. The CDR3 bases are TGTGCCAGCAGCATAGGGGTAACGGGAAGCTATGGCTACACCTTC. The encoded protein is CASSIGVTGSYGYTF.

This sequence joins TRBV2 and TRBJ2-2; 12 nucleotides agree with TRBD2. The germline V gene has CDR1 SNHLY and CDR2 FYNNEI. V gave up 7 bases and J gave up 6 bases; unmatched junction bases: 9. CDR3 size: 16 residues. In DNA form, the CDR3 reads TGTGCCAGCAACCCGGACAGACTAGCGGGGGCCGGGGAGCTGTTTTTT. Amino acids: CASNPDRLAGAGELFF.

The V and J genes are TRBV29-1 and TRBJ1-1, with D unresolved. V shed 5 bases and J shed 2 bases, with 24 bases lying between them. Germline V lookup: CDR1 SQVTM, CDR2 ANQGSEA. The CDR3 covers 17 residues. CDR3: CSVLKLLVWSGNTEAFF. The DNA of the CDR3 is TGCAGCGTTTTAAAATTACTGGTTTGGAGTGGAAACACTGAAGCTTTCTTT.

J is TRBJ2-1 and V is TRBV9; TRBD2 aligns across 12 bases. CDR1 is SGDLS and CDR2 is YYNGEE in the germline V gene. V gave up 3 bases and J gave up 5 bases; unmatched junction bases: 3. CDR3 length: 15 residues. In DNA form, the CDR3 reads TGTGCCAGCAGCGCTCGGACTAGCGGGGACAATGAGCAGTTCTTC. Protein product: CASSARTSGDNEQFF.

CDR3 sequence reads: CASSPAGDEAFF. The CDR3 nucleotides are TGTGCCAGCAGTCCCGCGGGGGACGAAGCTTTCTTT. The genes are TRBV28 and TRBJ1-1; maybe TRBD1 (5 bases). Trimming pared 5 bases from V and 8 bases from J, leaving 12 bases between. Per the germline V gene, CDR1 is MDHEN and CDR2 is SYDVKM. There are 12 residues in the CDR3.

The V call is TRBV18, the J call TRBJ2-7; D perhaps matches TRBD1 (5 bases). CDR1 is KGHSH and CDR2 is LQKENI in the germline V gene. This CDR3 region has 14 residues. The V end lost 1 base, the J end lost 4 bases, and 11 bases lay between the germline ends. The CDR3 DNA reads as TGTGCCAGCTCACCACGCGGTACAGGATACGAGCAGTACTTC. It specifies CASSPRGTGYEQYF.